A single sample is the source of the 9 T cell receptor beta chains below, sequenced in a study of blood T cells in healthy people across ages (dated by TCRdb to the mid-2010s). The library relied on 5' RACE. The sample was run on an Illumina HiSeq 2500. A second roughly 6 to 11 cycle PCR used a sample-barcoded 5' primer and a J-beta primer mix. TCRdb reprocessing: public reads trimmed at Q25 with fastp, clones called with MiXCR, in-frame beta chains kept. Rows merge per CDR3 protein into single entries with the most common DNA and genes. The sample profile shows about 1.8 million distinct CDR3 sequences; 49% of them were found once. The ten largest clones add up to around 2.1% of the sample. Sample: blood. These receptors originate from a woman between 35 and 50 years old in good health.

The genes are TRBV10-1 and TRBJ2-7; D uncertain. V was pared by 0 bases and J by 2 bases, with 8 bases between. The CDR3 sequence is 14 residues long. Germline V lookup: CDR1 WNHNN, CDR2 SYGVQD (reference sequence). CDR3 sequence reads: CASSESTVPYEQYF. CDR3 bases: TGCGCCAGCAGTGAGTCCACAGTTCCCTACGAGCAGTACTTC.

The sample holds one count of this clonotype. The genes are TRBV28 and TRBJ2-1; no definite D call. Per germline, CDR1 MDHEN and CDR2 SYDVKM. This CDR3 has 16 residues. Between the trimmed V and J ends, which lost 8 bases and 2 bases, there was a span of 19 bases. CDR3 region: CASGNLHTYTYNEQFF. CDR3 DNA sequence: TGTGCCAGCGGTAACCTCCACACTTACACCTACAATGAGCAGTTCTTC.

This clonotype has only a few counts. The V and J genes are TRBV7-2 and TRBJ2-5; 7 bases are a match to TRBD1. Germline assignment: CDR1 SGHTA and CDR2 FQGNSA. V dropped 5 bases and J dropped 0; count of bases not matched to a gene: 9. The length of the CDR3 is 16 residues. CDR3 amino acids: CASSRQGQRHQETQYF. CDR3 bases: TGTGCCAGCAGCCGTCAGGGACAGAGACACCAAGAGACCCAGTACTTC.

The gene calls are TRBV6-5 and TRBJ1-5; possible D gene TRBD1, 6 bases. This CDR3 is built from 14 residues. Trimming stripped 4 bases from V and 3 bases from J, with 10 bases between. The germline gives CDR1 MNHEY, CDR2 SVGAGI. CDR3 residues: CASSWSGVNQPQHF. DNA for the CDR3: TGTGCCAGCAGTTGGTCAGGGGTCAATCAGCCCCAGCATTTT.

J is TRBJ2-4 and V is TRBV12-3 or TRBV12-4, with TRBD1 as a possible D gene (6 bases). The closer fit of TRBJ2-7 to the DNA end suggests the J call may be wrong. This CDR3 comprises 15 residues. The CDR3: CASSLALGQGYEQYF. The CDR3 region has the DNA TGTGCCAGCAGTTTAGCGCTTGGCCAGGGGTACGAGCAGTACTTC.

The chain joins TRBV7-2 to TRBJ1-2, with no clear D. Trimming took off 2 bases at V and 2 bases at J, with 12 bases between the two ends. Germline assignment: CDR1 SGHTA and CDR2 FQGNSA. The CDR3 is 15 amino acids. The CDR3 loop reads CASSLSLTANYGYTF. In nucleotides, the CDR3 is TGTGCCAGCAGCTTATCCCTTACAGCCAACTATGGCTACACCTTC.

The chain has TRBV13 and TRBJ2-7; 13 nucleotides line up with TRBD2. Judging by the DNA end, TRBJ2-5 fits better; the J call may be wrong. The CDR3 spans 16 residues. Germline V gives CDR1 PRHDT, CDR2 FYEKMQ (reference sequence). CDR3 protein: CASSLPGTSGKETQYF. CDR3 coding DNA: TGTGCCAGCAGCTTGCCCGGGACTAGCGGGAAAGAGACCCAGTACTTC.

CDR3 sequence reads: CSASRRASGYTDTQYF. Written as DNA, the CDR3 is TGCAGTGCTAGTCGGAGGGCTAGCGGTTACACAGATACGCAGTATTTT. V usage is TRBV20-1 and J usage is TRBJ2-3; 7 positions agree with TRBD2. This CDR3 region has 16 residues. The ends lost 3 bases at V and 2 bases at J; junction bases unmatched: 11. CDR1 is DFQATT, CDR2 SNEGSKA, per germline (reference sequence).

The chain recombines TRBV28 with TRBJ1-5, with D unresolved. Germline lookup yields CDR1 MDHEN and CDR2 SYDVKM. This CDR3 spans 12 amino acids. Trimming removed 5 bases from V and 15 bases from J, with 17 bases in between. The CDR3 DNA reads TGTGCCAGCAGTCTCCCGTTTGACCCTCTGCATTTT. It specifies CASSLPFDPLHF.